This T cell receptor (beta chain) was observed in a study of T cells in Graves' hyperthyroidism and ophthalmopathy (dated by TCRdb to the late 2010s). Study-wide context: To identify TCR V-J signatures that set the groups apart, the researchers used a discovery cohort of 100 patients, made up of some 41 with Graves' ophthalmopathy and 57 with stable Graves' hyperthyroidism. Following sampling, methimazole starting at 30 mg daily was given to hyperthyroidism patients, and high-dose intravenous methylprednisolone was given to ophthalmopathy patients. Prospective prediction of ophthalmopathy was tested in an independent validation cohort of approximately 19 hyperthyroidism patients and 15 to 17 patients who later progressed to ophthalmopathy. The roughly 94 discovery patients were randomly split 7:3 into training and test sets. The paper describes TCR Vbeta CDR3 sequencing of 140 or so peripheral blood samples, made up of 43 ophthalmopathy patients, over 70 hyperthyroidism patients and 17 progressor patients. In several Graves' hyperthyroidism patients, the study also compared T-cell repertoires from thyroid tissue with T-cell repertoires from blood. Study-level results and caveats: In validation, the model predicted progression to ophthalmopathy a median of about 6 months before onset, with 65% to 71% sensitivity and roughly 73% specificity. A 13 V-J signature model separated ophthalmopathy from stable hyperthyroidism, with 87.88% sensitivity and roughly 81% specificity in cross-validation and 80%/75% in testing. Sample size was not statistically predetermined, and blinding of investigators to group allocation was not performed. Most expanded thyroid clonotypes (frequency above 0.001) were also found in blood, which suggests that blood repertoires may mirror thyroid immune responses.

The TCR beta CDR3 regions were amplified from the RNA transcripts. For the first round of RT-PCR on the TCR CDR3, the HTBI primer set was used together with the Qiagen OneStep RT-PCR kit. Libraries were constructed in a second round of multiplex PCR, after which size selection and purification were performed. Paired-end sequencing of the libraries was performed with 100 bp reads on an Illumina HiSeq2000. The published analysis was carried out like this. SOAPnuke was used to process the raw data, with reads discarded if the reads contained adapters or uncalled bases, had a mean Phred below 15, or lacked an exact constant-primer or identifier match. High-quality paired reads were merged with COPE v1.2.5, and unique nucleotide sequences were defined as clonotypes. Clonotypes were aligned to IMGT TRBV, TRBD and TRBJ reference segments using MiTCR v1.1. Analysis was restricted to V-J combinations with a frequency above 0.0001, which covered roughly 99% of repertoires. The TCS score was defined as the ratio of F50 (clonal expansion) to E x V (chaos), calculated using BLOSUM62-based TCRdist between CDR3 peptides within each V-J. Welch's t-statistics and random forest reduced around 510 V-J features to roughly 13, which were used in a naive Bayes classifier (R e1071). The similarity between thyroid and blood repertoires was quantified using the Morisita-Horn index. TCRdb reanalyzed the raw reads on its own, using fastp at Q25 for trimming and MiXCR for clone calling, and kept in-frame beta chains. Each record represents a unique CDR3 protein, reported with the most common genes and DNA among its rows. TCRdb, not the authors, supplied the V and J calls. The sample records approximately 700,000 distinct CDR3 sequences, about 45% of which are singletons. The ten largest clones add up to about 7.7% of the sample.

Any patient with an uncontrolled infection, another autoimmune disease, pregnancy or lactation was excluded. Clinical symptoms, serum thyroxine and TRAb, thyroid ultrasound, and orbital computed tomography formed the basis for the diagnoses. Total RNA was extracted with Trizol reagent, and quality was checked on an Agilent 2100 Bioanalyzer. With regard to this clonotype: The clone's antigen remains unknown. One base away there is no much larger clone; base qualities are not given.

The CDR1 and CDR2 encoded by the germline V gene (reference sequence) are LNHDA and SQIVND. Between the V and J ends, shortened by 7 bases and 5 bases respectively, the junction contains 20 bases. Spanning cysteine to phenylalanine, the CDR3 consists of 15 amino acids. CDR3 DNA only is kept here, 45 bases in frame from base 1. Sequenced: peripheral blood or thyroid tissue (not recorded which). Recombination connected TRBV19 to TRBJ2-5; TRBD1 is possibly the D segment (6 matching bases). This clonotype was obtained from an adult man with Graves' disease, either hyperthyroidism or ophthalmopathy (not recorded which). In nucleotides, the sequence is TGTGCCAGTACCGGGGCCAGGGGTATTTCGGAGACCCAGTACTTC. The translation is CASTGARGISETQYF.